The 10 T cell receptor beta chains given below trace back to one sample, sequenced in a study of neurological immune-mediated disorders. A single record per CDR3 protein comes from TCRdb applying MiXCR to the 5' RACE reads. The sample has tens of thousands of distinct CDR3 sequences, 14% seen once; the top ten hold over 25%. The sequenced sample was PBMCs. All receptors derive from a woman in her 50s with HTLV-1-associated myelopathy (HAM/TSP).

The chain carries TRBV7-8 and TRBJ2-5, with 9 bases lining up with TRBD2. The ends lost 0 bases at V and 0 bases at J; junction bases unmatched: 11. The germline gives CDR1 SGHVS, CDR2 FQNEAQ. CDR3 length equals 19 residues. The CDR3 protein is CASSLASLARGGDQETQYF. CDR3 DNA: TGTGCCAGCAGCTTAGCATCCCTAGCGCGGGGGGGGGACCAAGAGACCCAGTACTTC.

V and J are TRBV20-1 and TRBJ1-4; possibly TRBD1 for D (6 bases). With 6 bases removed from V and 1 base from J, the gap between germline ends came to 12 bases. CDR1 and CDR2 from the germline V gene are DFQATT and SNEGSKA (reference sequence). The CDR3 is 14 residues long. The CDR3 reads CSATDRLTNEKLFF. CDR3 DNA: TGCAGTGCAACGGACAGATTAACTAATGAAAAACTGTTTTTT.

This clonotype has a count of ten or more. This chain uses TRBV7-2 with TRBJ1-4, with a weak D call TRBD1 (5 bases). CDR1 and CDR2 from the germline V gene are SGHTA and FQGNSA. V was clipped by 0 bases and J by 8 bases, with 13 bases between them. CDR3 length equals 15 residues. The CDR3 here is CASSLAPGHREKLFF. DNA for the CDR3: TGTGCCAGCAGCTTAGCGCCGGGGCATCGGGAAAAACTGTTTTTT.

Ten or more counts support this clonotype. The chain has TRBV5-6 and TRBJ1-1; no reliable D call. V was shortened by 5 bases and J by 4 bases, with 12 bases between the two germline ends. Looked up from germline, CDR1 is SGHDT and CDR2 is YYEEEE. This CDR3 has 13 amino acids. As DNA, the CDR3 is TGTGCCAGCAGTTTCCTCGGTAGCACTGAAGCTTTCTTT. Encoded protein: CASSFLGSTEAFF.

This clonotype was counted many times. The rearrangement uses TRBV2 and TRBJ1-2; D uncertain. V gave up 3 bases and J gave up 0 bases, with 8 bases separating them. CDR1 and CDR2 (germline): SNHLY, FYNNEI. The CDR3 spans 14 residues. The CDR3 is CASSDPDSNYGYTF. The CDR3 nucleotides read TGTGCCAGCAGTGATCCCGATTCTAACTATGGCTACACCTTC.

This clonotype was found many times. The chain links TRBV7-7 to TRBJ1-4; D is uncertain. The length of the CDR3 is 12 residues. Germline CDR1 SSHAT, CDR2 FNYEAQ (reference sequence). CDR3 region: CARRVFNEKLFF. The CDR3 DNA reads TGTGCTAGGAGGGTGTTTAATGAAAAACTGTTTTTT.

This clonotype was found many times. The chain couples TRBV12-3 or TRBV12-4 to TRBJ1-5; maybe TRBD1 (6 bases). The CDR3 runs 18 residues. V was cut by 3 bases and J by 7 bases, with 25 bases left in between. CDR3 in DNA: TGTGCCAGCAGTTTTTGGGGCACAGGGCAGGGTGTATCCCAGCCCCAGCATTTT. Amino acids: CASSFWGTGQGVSQPQHF.

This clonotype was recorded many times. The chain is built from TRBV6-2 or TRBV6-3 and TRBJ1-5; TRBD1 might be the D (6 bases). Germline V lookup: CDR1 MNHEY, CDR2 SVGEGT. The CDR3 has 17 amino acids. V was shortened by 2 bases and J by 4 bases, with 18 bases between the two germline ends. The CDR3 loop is CASSYALGGTPNQPQHF. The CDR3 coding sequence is TGTGCCAGCAGTTACGCGTTAGGTGGGACACCGAATCAGCCCCAGCATTTT.

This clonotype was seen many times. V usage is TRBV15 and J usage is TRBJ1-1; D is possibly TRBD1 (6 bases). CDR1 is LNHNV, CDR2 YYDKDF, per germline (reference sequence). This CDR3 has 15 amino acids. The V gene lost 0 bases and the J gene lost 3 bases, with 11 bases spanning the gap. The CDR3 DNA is TGTGCCACCAGCAGAGACCGGGACATATACACTGAAGCTTTCTTT. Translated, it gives CATSRDRDIYTEAFF.

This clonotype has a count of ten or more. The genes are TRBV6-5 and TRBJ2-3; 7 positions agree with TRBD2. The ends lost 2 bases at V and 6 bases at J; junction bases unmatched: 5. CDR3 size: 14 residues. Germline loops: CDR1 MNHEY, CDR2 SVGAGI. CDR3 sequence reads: CASSYGGVRDTQYF. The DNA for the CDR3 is TGTGCCAGCAGTTACGGGGGGGTCCGGGATACGCAGTATTTT.